This T cell receptor (beta chain) was observed in a study of blood T cell repertoires in COVID-19. Study overall: Specimens from acute and convalescent COVID-19 originated in the United States, Italy and Spain.

Clones were read by immunoSEQ multiplex PCR, and TCRdb kept only the in-frame ones, dropping some. The sample holds fewer than 100,000 clones, around 90% seen once. Germline CDR1 and CDR2: SGHNT and YENEEA. V shed 1 base and J 2 bases; nucleotides not matched to a gene: 11. CDR3 length equals 17 residues. The sequence was obtained from a human donor in a cohort sampled during active COVID-19. The J gene is TRBJ2-7, the V gene TRBV11-3; 7 nucleotides agree with TRBD1. Sequenced input: peripheral blood. CDR3 sequence: CASSLASGQLIPYEQYF. The CDR3 DNA reads TGTGCCAGCAGCTTAGCCTCGGGACAGCTTATTCCCTACGAGCAGTACTTC.